This passage covers 15 T cell receptor beta chains from one sample sequenced in a study of vaccination and CD4 T cells after COVID-19. Once obtained from cultured CD4+ T cells, the DNA was sequenced using the Oncomine TCR Beta short-read assay. Via MiXCR, TCRdb re-called the PCR reads, giving one row per CDR3 protein. The data hold around 18,000 distinct CDR3 sequences, with 30% to 40% observed a single time. Treatment in this sample: approximately 9-day PBMC culture with coronavirus spike peptide pools or control peptides (ViraFEST assay). These TCRs are of unknown antigen specificity. Source: CD4+ T cells from blood, cultured in vitro, taken before SARS-CoV-2 vaccination. These receptors were obtained from a human donor who received a COVID-19 vaccine.

The V and J genes are TRBV27 and TRBJ1-6, with TRBD1 identical over 7 bases. Germline CDR1 MNHEY, CDR2 SMNVEV (reference sequence). V lost 5 bases and J lost 6; bases outside the gene matches: 7. The CDR3 spans 15 residues. The CDR3 nucleotides read TGTGCCAGCAGTCGGACAGGCAATCCTAATTCACCCCTCCACTTT. Translating it yields CASSRTGNPNSPLHF.

DNA for the CDR3: TGTGCCAGCTCGCTTAGACAGGCGCTTCTTACCTACGAGCAGTACTTC. Its protein product is CASSLRQALLTYEQYF. The gene calls are TRBV18 and TRBJ2-7; D might be TRBD1 (6 bases). V lost 6 bases and J 2 bases, leaving 20 bases between the germline ends. The germline V gene has CDR1 KGHSH and CDR2 LQKENI. This CDR3 region has 16 residues. Together with reference TRBV18 and TRBJ2-7, the CDR3 gives the full variable domain: NAGVMQNPRHLVRRRGQEARLRCSPMKGHSHVYWYRQLPEEGLKFMVYLQKENIIDESGMPKERFSAEFPKEGPSILRIQQVVRGDSAAYFCASSLRQALLTYEQYFGPGTRLTVT.

The V gene is TRBV5-4, the J gene TRBJ2-5; 14 nucleotides agree with TRBD2. This CDR3 comprises 16 residues. The germline V gene encodes CDR1 SGHNT and CDR2 YYREEE (reference sequence). Trimming at V came to 4 bases and at J to 5 bases, leaving 7 bases not matched to a gene. CDR3 coding DNA: TGTGCCAGCAGCGCCAGACTAGCGGGGGGGCGGGAGACCCAGTACTTC. Its protein product is CASSARLAGGRETQYF.

This clonotype turned up a few times. The chain couples TRBV20-1 to TRBJ1-5; D not certain. The CDR3 covers 12 residues. Trimming cost V 3 bases and J 5 bases, with 8 bases left between them. Looked up from germline, CDR1 is DFQATT and CDR2 is SNEGSKA (reference sequence). The CDR3 spells CSARDGDQPQHF. In DNA form, the CDR3 reads TGCAGTGCTAGGGATGGAGATCAGCCCCAGCATTTT.

The rearrangement links TRBV18 to TRBJ1-3; D gene unclear. The CDR3 is made up of 18 amino acids. Trimming left V 3 bases short and J 0 bases short, with 18 bases between. Germline CDR1 and CDR2: KGHSH and LQKENI. In DNA form, the CDR3 reads TGTGCCAGCTCACCGCAAGGAGTGGGAATTCTCTCTGGAAACACCATATATTTT. Encoded protein: CASSPQGVGILSGNTIYF.

This chain joins TRBV7-2 and TRBJ2-5, with TRBD2 matching 15 bases. J gave up 5 bases and V 5 bases, and 15 bases lay outside the gene matches. The CDR3 sequence is 19 residues long. Germline assignment: CDR1 SGHTA and CDR2 FQGNSA. This CDR3 reads CASSLYKRTSGGAGETQYF. CDR3 in DNA: TGTGCCAGCAGCCTTTACAAGCGGACTAGCGGGGGGGCGGGGGAGACCCAGTACTTC.

Sample share makes this clonotype medium-sized. This sequence joins TRBV9 and TRBJ2-3; 7 nucleotides align to TRBD1. The ends lost 1 base at V and 3 bases at J; junction bases unmatched: 14. CDR1 SGDLS and CDR2 YYNGEE come from the germline V gene. The CDR3 has 18 amino acids. In DNA form, the CDR3 reads TGTGCCAGCAGCGTAAGGCCTCAACAGGGGTTTCGGACAGATACGCAGTATTTT. Its translation is CASSVRPQQGFRTDTQYF.

The CDR3 bases are TGTGCCAGTCTAGCGGGGGGTCACAATGAGCAGTTCTTC. It yields the protein CASLAGGHNEQFF. This chain links TRBV11-3 with TRBJ2-1; the match to TRBD2 covers 11 bases. V lost 9 bases and J lost 5; bases outside the gene matches: 3. CDR3 length equals 13 residues. CDR1 is SGHNT and CDR2 is YENEEA in the germline V gene.

The CDR3 bases are TGTGCCAGCAACCTAGCGGGCCTCACAGATACGCAGTATTTT. It specifies CASNLAGLTDTQYF. The chain employs TRBV5-6 and TRBJ2-3; 8 bases line up with TRBD2. In germline, CDR1 is SGHDT, CDR2 YYEEEE. This CDR3 contains 14 residues. V was pared by 6 bases and J by 2 bases, with 5 bases of the junction left unmatched.

This clonotype was seen a few times. V is TRBV30 and J is TRBJ1-2, with D hard to call. V lost 6 bases and J lost 3, with 8 bases in between. CDR1 is GTSNPN and CDR2 is SVGIG in the germline V gene (reference sequence). This CDR3 region has 11 residues. In DNA form, the CDR3 reads TGTGCCTGCGGCCAGGACTATGGCTACACCTTC. This encodes CACGQDYGYTF.

This chain joins TRBV7-3 and TRBJ2-7; 10 bases are shared with TRBD1. The ends lost 5 bases at V and 4 bases at J; junction bases unmatched: 11. Germline V CDR1 and CDR2: SGHTA, FQGTGA. The CDR3 spans 16 residues. The CDR3 nucleotides are TGTGCCAGCAGCGTAGAGGGGACAGGGGAGAGGTACGAGCAGTACTTC. Translation: CASSVEGTGERYEQYF.

V gene TRBV19 combines with J gene TRBJ1-6; 7 bases are shared with TRBD1. With V trimmed by 7 bases and J by 4 bases, 4 bases remained unmatched. The CDR3 totals 14 residues. The germline V gene has CDR1 LNHDA and CDR2 SQIVND (reference sequence). DNA of the CDR3: TGTGCCAGTACAAAACAGGGGTATAATTCACCCCTCCACTTT. Encoded protein: CASTKQGYNSPLHF.

This clonotype was found a few times. The J gene is TRBJ2-5, the V gene TRBV20-1, with 7 bases that match TRBD1. With 1 base clipped from V and 2 bases from J, the junction kept 7 bases outside the gene matches. Germline V gene data show CDR1 as DFQATT and CDR2 as SNEGSKA (reference sequence). This CDR3 is built from 15 residues. The CDR3 DNA sequence: TGCAGTGCTAGAGCCCTCTACAGGGGACAAGAGACCCAGTACTTC. Its protein product is CSARALYRGQETQYF.

The chain joins TRBV20-1 to TRBJ2-2, with 8 bases aligning to TRBD1. CDR3 length: 16 residues. Germline CDR1 and CDR2: DFQATT and SNEGSKA (reference sequence). Germline trimming cut 2 bases from V and 3 bases from J; bases unmatched to any gene: 8. CDR3 loop: CSARTAQGAYTGELFF. The CDR3 DNA reads as TGCAGTGCTAGAACGGCGCAGGGGGCTTACACCGGGGAGCTGTTTTTT.

This clonotype was counted between two and nine times. This chain joins TRBV20-1 and TRBJ1-5, with D tentatively TRBD1 (6 bases). Germline V CDR1 and CDR2: DFQATT, SNEGSKA (reference sequence). CDR3 length: 17 residues. The ends were cut back, 1 base at V and 7 bases at J, with 23 bases in the middle. The CDR3 DNA sequence: TGCAGTGCTAGAGGTAACTGGGGACAACGCGTGGAACAGCCCCAGCATTTT. Translating it yields CSARGNWGQRVEQPQHF.